This TCR beta chain was retrieved from a study of CD8 T cells in ankylosing spondylitis. The table lists this clonotype with many counts. Its antigen is currently unknown. With 8 bases clipped from V and 0 bases from J, the junction kept 17 bases outside the gene matches. CDR1 and CDR2 (germline): SGHRS, YFSETQ. The CDR3 contains 18 residues. TCRdb analysed the 5' RACE reads with MiXCR anew, one entry per CDR3 protein. The sample lists around 150,000 distinct CDR3 sequences, 15% to 20% occurring once. Study-level findings and limits: Seemingly distinctive of ankylosing spondylitis blood was a TCR beta motif formed by eight highly homologous variants.

The chain employs TRBV5-1 and TRBJ2-1; 7 positions match TRBD2. The TCR sequence derives from a male donor with ankylosing spondylitis or in good health (not recorded which). What was sequenced was blood, either unsorted or a sorted T cell fraction (not recorded which). CDR3 residues: CASRKGYRRESSYNEQFF. The CDR3 coding sequence is TGCGCCAGTAGAAAGGGGTATAGGCGGGAGAGCTCCTACAATGAGCAGTTCTTC.